These T cell receptor beta chains were read from a single sample in a study of radiation and T cells in renal cell carcinoma. Sequencing used immunoSEQ multiplex PCR; TCRdb keeps in-frame clones, though not all of them. This table has 150,000 or so clones, around nine tenths appearing once. Sequencing was performed on blood, taken from a patient whose treatment included radiotherapy and nephrectomy. The origin of the receptors is a woman aged 50 to 60 with renal cell carcinoma. The CDR3 runs from the conserved cysteine through the conserved F or W. The D gene is left open where the match is weak. The size of a clone is reported for some rows only, either as once, few or many, or as a class for expanded clones.

D gene	V gene	J gene	clone size	CDR3 DNA	CDR3 protein
TRBD1	TRBV6-5	TRBJ1-2	NA	TGTGCCAGCAGTTACTCGACGGGACAGTCCTTTGGCTACACCTTC	CASSYSTGQSFGYTF
NA	TRBV4-3	TRBJ2-4	NA	TGCGCCAGCAGCCAAGACGTGAAGAACATTCAGTACTTC	CASSQDVKNIQYF
NA	TRBV7-8	TRBJ2-7	NA	TGTGCCAGCAGCGCCCAATACGAGCAGTACTTC	CASSAQYEQYF
NA	TRBV4-1	TRBJ1-2	NA	TGCGCCAGCAGCCAAGGGGAGGTATCGGGGATCGTAACCTTC	CASSQGEVSGIVTF
NA	TRBV6-5	TRBJ1-1	NA	TGTGCCAGCAGTTTGTTCGCGGACCTCAACACTGAAGCTTTCTTT	CASSLFADLNTEAFF
NA	TRBV25-1	TRBJ1-4	NA	TGTGCCAGCAGCCCCACGGGGGCGCGTGGGAAACTGTTTTTT	CASSPTGARGKLFF
TRBD1	TRBV5-1	TRBJ1-1	NA	TGCGCCAGCACCAGGGACAGAGGTGTGACTGAAGCTTTCTTT	CASTRDRGVTEAFF
NA	TRBV5-6	TRBJ1-2	NA	TGTGCCAGCAGCTCCAGATCCTATGGCTACACCTTC	CASSSRSYGYTF
TRBD2	TRBV28	TRBJ2-4	NA	TGTGCCAGCAGTCCCCGGGATGGGGGGGTGACCAAAAACATTCAGTACTTC	CASSPRDGGVTKNIQYF
TRBD1	TRBV14	TRBJ1-1	once	TGTGCCAGCACGGGACAGGGTAGTGTAAAAGCTTTCTTT	CASTGQGSVKAFF
NA	TRBV11-2	TRBJ1-4	NA	TGTGCCAGCAGCTTAGGGGCAGGGTATGAAAAACTGTTTTTT	CASSLGAGYEKLFF
TRBD2	TRBV19	TRBJ2-1	NA	TGTGCCAGTAGTACCGTCGGCGGGGGAGGATTTGAGCAGTTCTTC	CASSTVGGGGFEQFF
TRBD2	TRBV6-6	TRBJ2-7	NA	TGTGCCAGCAGTTCACCCCGGGACTACTCCTACGAGCAGTACTTC	CASSSPRDYSYEQYF
NA	TRBV30	TRBJ1-4	NA	TGTGCCTGGAGTGTAACAGGGCAAAGGGAAAAACTGTTTTTT	CAWSVTGQREKLFF
NA	TRBV6-1	TRBJ1-4	once	TGTGCCAGCAGTCCATCGGGGGCACGTCCCGAAAAACTGTTTTTT	CASSPSGARPEKLFF
NA	TRBV10-3	TRBJ2-7	NA	TGTGCCATCAGTGAGGGGGCCTTCCACGAGCAGTACTTC	CAISEGAFHEQYF
NA	TRBV5-4	TRBJ2-7	once	TGTGCCAGCAGCTTGGGGGTAGCAAAGGACGAGCAGTACTTC	CASSLGVAKDEQYF
NA	TRBV15	TRBJ1-3	NA	TGTGCCACTGGGATGGGGCGAGCCTCTGGAAACACCATATATTTT	CATGMGRASGNTIYF
TRBD1	TRBV27	TRBJ2-7	NA	TGTGCCAGCAGTTTGACAGGGAACGAGCAGTACTTC	CASSLTGNEQYF
TRBD2	TRBV7-9	TRBJ2-7	NA	TGTGCCAGCAGCTTACTACTAGCGGGGGGCATTTACGAGCAGTACTTC	CASSLLLAGGIYEQYF
NA	TRBV18	TRBJ1-2	NA	TGTGCCAGCTCACCATCAGGGAACTATGGCTACACCTTC	CASSPSGNYGYTF
NA	TRBV7-9	TRBJ2-3	NA	TGTGCCAGCAGCGCCCGTTTTGGAGGAGATACGCAGTATTTT	CASSARFGGDTQYF
NA	TRBV29-1	TRBJ2-5	NA	TGCAGCGTTACATTGGGAGAGACCCAGTACTTC	CSVTLGETQYF
TRBD1	TRBV5-6	TRBJ1-3	NA	TGTGCCAGCAGCCACATGACAGGGGGCTTCTCTGGAAACACCATATATTTT	CASSHMTGGFSGNTIYF
NA	TRBV15	TRBJ1-6	NA	TGTGCCACCAGCAATAGAGGAGGGGGTTCACCCCTCCACTTT	CATSNRGGGSPLHF
NA	TRBV6-1	TRBJ1-5	NA	TGTGCCAGCAGTGCGACAGATTATCAGCCCCAGCATTTT	CASSATDYQPQHF
NA	TRBV28	TRBJ1-1	NA	TGTGCCAGCTCTAGGGGGGGGAACACTGAAGCTTTCTTT	CASSRGGNTEAFF